The source of this T cell receptor (beta chain) is a study of siplizumab effects on memory and regulatory T cells. Broader study findings: Mapping to unstimulated subsets was achieved for only a minor fraction of alloreactive clones. Treatment with siplizumab left mappable alloreactive CD4+ clones averaging approximately 68% Treg-derived, compared with 25% to 30% in controls. In unstimulated cells, naive T cells appeared more diverse than memory T cells and seemed major alloresponse contributors.

Germline V gene data show CDR1 as SGHRS and CDR2 as YFSETQ. V lost 7 bases and J lost 6, with 22 bases in between. The CDR3 is 15 residues long. Comment on this clone: The antigen remains unidentified.

Generated by immunoSEQ multiplex PCR, the TCRdb table keeps only in-frame clones and is missing some. This table has about 110,000 clones, roughly 94% appearing once. The V gene is TRBV5-1, the J gene TRBJ1-1; a possible D gene is TRBD1 (6 bases). This clonotype was obtained from a human donor in good health. The sample taken for sequencing was Tregs sorted from blood. For the CDR3, the DNA is TGCGCCAGCCACGAACCTGGGGGCAAGTTCGCTGAAGCTTTCTTT. Translation: CASHEPGGKFAEAFF.